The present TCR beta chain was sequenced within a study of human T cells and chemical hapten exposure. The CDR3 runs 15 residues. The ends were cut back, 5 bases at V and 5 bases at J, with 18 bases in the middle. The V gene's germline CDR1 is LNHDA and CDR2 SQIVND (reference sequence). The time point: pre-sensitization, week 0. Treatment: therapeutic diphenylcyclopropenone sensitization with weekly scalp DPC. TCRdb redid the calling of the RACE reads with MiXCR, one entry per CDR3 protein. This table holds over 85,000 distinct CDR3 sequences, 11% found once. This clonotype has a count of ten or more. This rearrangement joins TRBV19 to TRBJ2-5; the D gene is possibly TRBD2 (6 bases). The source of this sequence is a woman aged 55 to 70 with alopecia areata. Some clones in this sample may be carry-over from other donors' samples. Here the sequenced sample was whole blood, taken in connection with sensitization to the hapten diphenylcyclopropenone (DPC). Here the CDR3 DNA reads TGTGCCAGTAGTCCCTTCGGGGGAGGTCGCGAGACCCAGTACTTC. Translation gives CASSPFGGGRETQYF.